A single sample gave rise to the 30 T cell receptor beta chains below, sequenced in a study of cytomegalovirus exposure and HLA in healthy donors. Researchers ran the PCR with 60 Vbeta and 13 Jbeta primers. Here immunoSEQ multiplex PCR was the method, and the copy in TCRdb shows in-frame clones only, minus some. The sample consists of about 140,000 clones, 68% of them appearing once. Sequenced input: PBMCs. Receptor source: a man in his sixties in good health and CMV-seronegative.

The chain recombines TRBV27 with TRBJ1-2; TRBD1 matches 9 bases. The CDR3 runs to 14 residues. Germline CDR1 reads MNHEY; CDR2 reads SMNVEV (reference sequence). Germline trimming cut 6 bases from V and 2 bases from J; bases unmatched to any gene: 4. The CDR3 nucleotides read TGTGCCAGCAGCATACAGGGGGCCAACTATGGCTACACCTTC. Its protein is CASSIQGANYGYTF.

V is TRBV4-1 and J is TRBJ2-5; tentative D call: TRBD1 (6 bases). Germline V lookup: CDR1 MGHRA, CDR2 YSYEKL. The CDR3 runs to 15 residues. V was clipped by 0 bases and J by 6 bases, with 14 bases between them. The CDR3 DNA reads TGCGCCAGCAGCCAAGACCCCCACAGGGTGAAGACCCAGTACTTC. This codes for CASSQDPHRVKTQYF.

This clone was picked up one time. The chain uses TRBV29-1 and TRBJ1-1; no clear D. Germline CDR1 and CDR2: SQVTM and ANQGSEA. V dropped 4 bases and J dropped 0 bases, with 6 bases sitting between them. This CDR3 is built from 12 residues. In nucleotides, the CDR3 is TGCAGCGTTGGAGGGTTGAACACTGAAGCTTTCTTT. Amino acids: CSVGGLNTEAFF.

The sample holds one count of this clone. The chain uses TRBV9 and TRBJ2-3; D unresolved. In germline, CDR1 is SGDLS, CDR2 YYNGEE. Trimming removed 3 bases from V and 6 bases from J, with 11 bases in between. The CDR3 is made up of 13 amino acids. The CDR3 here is CASSAENEDTQYF. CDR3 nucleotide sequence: TGTGCCAGCAGCGCGGAGAACGAGGATACGCAGTATTTT.

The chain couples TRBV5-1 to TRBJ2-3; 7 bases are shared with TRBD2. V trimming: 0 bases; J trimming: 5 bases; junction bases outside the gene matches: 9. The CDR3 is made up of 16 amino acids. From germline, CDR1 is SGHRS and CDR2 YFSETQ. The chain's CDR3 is CASSLGALRELDTQYF. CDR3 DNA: TGCGCCAGCAGCTTGGGGGCACTGCGGGAGTTAGATACGCAGTATTTT.

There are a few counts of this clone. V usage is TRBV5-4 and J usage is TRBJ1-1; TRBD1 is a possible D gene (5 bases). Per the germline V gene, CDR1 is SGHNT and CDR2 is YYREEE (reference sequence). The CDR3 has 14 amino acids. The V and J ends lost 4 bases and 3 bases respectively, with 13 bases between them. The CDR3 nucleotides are TGTGCCAGCAGCCTCAGGGATCCTTACACTGAAGCTTTCTTT. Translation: CASSLRDPYTEAFF.

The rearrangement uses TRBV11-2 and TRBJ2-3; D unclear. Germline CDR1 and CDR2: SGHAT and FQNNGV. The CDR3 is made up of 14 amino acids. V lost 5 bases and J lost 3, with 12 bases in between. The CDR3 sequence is CASSRMLRTDTQYF. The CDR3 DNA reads TGTGCCAGCAGCCGTATGTTGAGGACAGATACGCAGTATTTT.

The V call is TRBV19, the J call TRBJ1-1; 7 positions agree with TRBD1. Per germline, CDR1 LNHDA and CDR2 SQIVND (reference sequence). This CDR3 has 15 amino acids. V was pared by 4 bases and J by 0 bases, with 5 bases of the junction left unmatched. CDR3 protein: CASSTWGTVNTEAFF. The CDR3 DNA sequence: TGTGCCAGTAGTACCTGGGGGACAGTGAACACTGAAGCTTTCTTT.

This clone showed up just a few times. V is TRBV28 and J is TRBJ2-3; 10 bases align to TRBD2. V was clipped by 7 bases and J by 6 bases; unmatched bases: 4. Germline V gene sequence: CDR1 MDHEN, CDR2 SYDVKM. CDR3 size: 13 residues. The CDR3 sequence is CASNLGLADTQYF. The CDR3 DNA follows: TGTGCCAGCAACTTGGGACTAGCGGATACGCAGTATTTT.

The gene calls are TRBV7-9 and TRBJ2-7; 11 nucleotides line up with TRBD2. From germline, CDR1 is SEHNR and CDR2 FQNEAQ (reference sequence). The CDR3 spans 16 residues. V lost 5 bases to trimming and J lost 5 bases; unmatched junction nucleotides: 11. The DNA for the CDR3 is TGTGCCAGCAGCCTCGGGACTAGCGGAGTAGGGAACGAGCAGTACTTC. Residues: CASSLGTSGVGNEQYF.

The CDR3 DNA reads as TGTGCCAGCAGCGTAGAACCCAGGGATTTGAGGGGCTACACCTTC. Translation: CASSVEPRDLRGYTF. The rearrangement joins TRBV9 to TRBJ1-2, with a tentative D call TRBD1 (5 bases). This CDR3 has 15 amino acids. Deletions cut 0 bases from V and 8 bases from J, with 17 bases between. Germline assignment: CDR1 SGDLS and CDR2 YYNGEE.

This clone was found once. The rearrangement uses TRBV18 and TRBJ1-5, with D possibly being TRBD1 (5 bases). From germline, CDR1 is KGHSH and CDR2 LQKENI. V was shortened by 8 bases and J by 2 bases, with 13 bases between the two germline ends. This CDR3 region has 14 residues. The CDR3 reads CASRRKGGNQPQHF. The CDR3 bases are TGTGCCAGCCGCCGAAAAGGGGGCAATCAGCCCCAGCATTTT.

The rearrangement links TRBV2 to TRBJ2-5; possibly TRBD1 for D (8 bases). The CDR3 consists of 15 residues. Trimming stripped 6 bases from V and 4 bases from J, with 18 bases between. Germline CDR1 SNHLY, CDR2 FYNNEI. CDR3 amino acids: CASSAGQGGVETQYF. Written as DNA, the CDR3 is TGTGCCAGCAGCGCTGGACAGGGAGGGGTAGAGACCCAGTACTTC.

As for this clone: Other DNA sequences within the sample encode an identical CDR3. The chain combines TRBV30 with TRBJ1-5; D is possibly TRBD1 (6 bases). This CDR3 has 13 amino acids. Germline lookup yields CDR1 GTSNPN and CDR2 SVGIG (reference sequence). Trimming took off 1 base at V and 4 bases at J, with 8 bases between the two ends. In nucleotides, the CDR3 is TGTGCCTGGAGTGGGCAGGGGAATCAGCCCCAGCATTTT. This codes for CAWSGQGNQPQHF. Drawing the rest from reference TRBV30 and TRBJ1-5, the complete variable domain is SQTIHQWPATLVQPVGSPLSLECTVEGTSNPNLYWYRQAAGRGLQLLFYSVGIGQISSEVPQNLSASRPQDRQFILSSKKLLLSDSGFYLCAWSGQGNQPQHFGDGTRLSIL.

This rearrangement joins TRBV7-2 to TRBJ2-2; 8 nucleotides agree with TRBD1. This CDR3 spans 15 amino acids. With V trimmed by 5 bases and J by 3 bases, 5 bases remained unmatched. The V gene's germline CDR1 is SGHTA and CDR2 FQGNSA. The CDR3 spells CASSARDRHTGELFF. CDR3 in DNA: TGTGCCAGCAGCGCGCGGGACAGGCACACCGGGGAGCTGTTTTTT.

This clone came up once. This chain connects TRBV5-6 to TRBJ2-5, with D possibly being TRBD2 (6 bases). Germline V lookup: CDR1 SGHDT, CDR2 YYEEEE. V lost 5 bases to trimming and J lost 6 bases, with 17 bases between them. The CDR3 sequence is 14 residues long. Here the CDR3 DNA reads TGTGCCAGCAGTGCCGGGCCCGCGGGAAAGACCCAGTACTTC. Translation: CASSAGPAGKTQYF.

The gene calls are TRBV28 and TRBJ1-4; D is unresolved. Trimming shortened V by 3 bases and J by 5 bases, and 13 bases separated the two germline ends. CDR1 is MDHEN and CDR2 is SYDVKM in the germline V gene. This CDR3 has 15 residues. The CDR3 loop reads CASSFPGGGNEKLFF. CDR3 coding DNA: TGTGCCAGCAGTTTCCCTGGCGGAGGAAATGAAAAACTGTTTTTT.

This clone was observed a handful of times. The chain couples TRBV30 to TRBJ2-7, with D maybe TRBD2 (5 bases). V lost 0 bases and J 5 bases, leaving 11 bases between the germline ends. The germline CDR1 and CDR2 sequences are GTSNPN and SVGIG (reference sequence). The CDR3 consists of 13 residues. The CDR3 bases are TGTGCCTGGAGTGTCTCGGGGTTCGACGAGCAGTACTTC. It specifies CAWSVSGFDEQYF.

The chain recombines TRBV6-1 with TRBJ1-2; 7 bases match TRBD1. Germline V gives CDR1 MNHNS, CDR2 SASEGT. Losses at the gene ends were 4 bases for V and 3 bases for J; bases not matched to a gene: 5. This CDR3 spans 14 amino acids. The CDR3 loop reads CASSGGQAYYGYTF. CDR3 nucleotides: TGTGCCAGCAGTGGAGGACAGGCGTACTATGGCTACACCTTC.

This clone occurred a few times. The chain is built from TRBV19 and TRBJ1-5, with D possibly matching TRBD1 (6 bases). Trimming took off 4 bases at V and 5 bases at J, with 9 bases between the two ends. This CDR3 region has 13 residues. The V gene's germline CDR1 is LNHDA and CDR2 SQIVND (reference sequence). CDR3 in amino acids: CASSKGGYQPQHF. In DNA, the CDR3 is TGTGCCAGTAGTAAAGGGGGTTATCAGCCCCAGCATTTT.

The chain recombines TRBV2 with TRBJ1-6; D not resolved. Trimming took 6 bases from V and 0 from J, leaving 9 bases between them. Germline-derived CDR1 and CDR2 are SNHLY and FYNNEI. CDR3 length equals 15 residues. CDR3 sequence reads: CASRRESSYNSPLHF. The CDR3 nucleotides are TGTGCCAGCAGGAGAGAGAGCTCCTATAATTCACCCCTCCACTTT.

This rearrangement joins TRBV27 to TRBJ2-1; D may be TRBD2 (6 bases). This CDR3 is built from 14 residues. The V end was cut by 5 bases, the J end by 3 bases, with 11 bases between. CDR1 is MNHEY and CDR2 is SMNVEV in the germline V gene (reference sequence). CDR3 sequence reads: CASSHTGLYNEQFF. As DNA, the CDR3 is TGTGCCAGCAGTCACACGGGACTCTACAATGAGCAGTTCTTC.

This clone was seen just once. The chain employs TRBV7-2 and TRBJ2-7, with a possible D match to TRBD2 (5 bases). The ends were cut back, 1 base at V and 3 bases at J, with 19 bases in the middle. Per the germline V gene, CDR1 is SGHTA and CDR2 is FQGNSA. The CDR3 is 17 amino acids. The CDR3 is CASSLVPQYEGNYEQYF. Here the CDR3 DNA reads TGTGCCAGCAGCTTAGTCCCCCAGTACGAGGGAAACTACGAGCAGTACTTC.

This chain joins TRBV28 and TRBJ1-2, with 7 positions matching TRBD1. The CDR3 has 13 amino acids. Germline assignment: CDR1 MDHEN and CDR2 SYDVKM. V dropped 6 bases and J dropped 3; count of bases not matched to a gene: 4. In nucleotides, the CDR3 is TGTGCCAGCAGGGTCCAGGGGGACTATGGCTACACCTTC. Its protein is CASRVQGDYGYTF.

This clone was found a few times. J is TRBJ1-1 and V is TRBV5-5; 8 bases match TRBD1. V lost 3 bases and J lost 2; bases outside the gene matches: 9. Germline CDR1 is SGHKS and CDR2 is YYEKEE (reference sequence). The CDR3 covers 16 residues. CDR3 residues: CASSYGTGGGNTEAFF. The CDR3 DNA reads TGTGCCAGCAGCTACGGGACAGGCGGTGGAAACACTGAAGCTTTCTTT.

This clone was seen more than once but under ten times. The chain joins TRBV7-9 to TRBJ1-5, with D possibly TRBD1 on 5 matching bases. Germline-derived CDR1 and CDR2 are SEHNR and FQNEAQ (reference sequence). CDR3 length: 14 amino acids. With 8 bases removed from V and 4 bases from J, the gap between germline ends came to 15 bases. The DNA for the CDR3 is TGTGCCAGCGGCGGGGGGGTACAGAATCAGCCCCAGCATTTT. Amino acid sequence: CASGGGVQNQPQHF.

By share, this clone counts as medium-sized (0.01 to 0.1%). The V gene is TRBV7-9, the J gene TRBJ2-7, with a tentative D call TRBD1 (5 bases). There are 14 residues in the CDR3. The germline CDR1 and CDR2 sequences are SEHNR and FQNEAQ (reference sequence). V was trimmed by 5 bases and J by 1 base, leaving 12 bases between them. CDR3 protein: CASSPGQHSYEQYF. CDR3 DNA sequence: TGTGCCAGCAGCCCCGGACAACATTCCTACGAGCAGTACTTC.

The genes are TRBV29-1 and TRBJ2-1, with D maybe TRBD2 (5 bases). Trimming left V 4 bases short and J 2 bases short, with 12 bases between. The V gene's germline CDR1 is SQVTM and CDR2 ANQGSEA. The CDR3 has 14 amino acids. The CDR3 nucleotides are TGCAGCGTTGTTTCCGGGGAAACCTACAATGAGCAGTTCTTC. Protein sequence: CSVVSGETYNEQFF.

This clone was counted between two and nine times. Written as DNA, the CDR3 is TGTGCCAGCAGCTTGGAGGCGGTCGGGAGGGCCGGAAATGAGCAGTTCTTC. The encoded protein is CASSLEAVGRAGNEQFF. This chain uses TRBV5-4 with TRBJ2-1, with 8 bases matching TRBD2. CDR1 and CDR2 (germline): SGHNT, YYREEE (reference sequence). Losses at the gene ends were 0 bases for V and 7 bases for J; bases not matched to a gene: 12. The length of the CDR3 is 17 residues.

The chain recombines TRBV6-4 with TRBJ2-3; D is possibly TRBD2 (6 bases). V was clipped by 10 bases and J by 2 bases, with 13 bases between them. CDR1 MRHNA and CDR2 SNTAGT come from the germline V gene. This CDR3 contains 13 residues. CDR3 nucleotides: TGTGCCACCGGGACTGTCGCCACAGATACGCAGTATTTT. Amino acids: CATGTVATDTQYF.